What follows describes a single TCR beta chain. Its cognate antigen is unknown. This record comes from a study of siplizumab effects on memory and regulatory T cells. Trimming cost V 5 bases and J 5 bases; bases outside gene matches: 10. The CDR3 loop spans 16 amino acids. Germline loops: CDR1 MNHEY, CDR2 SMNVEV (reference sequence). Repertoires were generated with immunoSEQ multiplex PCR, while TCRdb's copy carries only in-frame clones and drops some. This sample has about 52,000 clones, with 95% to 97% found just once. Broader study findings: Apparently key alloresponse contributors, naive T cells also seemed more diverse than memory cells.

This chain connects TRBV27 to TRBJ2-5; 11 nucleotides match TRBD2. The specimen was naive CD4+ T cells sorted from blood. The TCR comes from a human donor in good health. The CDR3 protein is CASSAQLAGVGETQYF. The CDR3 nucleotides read TGTGCCAGCAGTGCCCAACTAGCGGGAGTGGGTGAGACCCAGTACTTC.